This TCR beta chain was obtained from a study of blood T cell repertoires in COVID-19. Sequenced by immunoSEQ multiplex PCR; TCRdb stores in-frame clones only, minus some. This sample carries about 110,000 clones, about 76% of them seen once, and the ten largest clones take about 40%. Germline V CDR1 and CDR2: MDHEN, SYDVKM. The germline V and J ends were trimmed by 2 bases and 2 bases, with 12 bases remaining between them. The CDR3 loop spans 15 amino acids. The chain links TRBV28 to TRBJ1-2; a possible D gene is TRBD1 (5 bases). Sequencing was done on a sample of peripheral blood. The origin of this receptor is a man aged 80 or over with acute or convalescent COVID-19. The CDR3 spells CASSLAPRGNYGYTF. DNA for the CDR3: TGTGCCAGCAGTTTAGCACCCCGGGGGAACTATGGCTACACCTTC.